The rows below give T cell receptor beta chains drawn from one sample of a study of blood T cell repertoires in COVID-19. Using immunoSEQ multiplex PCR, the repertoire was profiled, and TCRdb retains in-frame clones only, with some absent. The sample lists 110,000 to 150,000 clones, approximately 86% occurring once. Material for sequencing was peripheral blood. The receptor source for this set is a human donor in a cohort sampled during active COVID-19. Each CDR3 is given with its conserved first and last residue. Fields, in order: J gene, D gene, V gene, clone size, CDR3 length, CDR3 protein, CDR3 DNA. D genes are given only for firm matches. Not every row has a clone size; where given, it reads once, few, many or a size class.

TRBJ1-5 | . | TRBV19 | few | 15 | CASSIRGGLRQPQHF | TGTGCCAGTAGTATTCGCGGAGGGCTTCGGCAGCCCCAGCATTTT
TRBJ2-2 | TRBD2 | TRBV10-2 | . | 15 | CASSASSGSVGELFF | TGCGCCAGCAGTGCGTCTAGCGGGAGTGTTGGGGAGCTGTTTTTT
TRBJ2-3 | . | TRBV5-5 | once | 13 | CASSFGVQDTQYF | TGTGCCAGCAGCTTCGGGGTCCAGGATACGCAGTATTTT
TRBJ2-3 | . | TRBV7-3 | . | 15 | CASSLAPGLSYTQYF | TGTGCCAGCAGCCTCGCCCCGGGACTTAGTTATACGCAGTATTTT
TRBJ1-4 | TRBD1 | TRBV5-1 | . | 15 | CASSLVRTGDEKLFF | TGCGCCAGCAGCTTGGTAAGGACAGGAGATGAAAAACTGTTTTTT
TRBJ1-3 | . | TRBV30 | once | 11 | CAWSYQLTIYF | TGTGCCTGGAGTTACCAACTCACCATATATTTT
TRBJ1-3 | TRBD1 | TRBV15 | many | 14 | CATSQDRGGNTIYF | TGTGCCACCAGCCAGGACAGGGGTGGAAACACCATATATTTT
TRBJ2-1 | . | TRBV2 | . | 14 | CASADVGRRDEQFF | TGTGCCAGCGCTGACGTCGGCAGGAGGGATGAGCAGTTCTTC
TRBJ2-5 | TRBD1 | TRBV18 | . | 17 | CASSPPSGTGYQKTQYF | TGTGCCAGCTCACCCCCCTCCGGGACAGGGTATCAGAAGACCCAGTACTTC
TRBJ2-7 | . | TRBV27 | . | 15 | CASRSWSTPSYEQYF | TGTGCCAGCAGGTCGTGGAGCACCCCTTCGTACGAGCAGTACTTC
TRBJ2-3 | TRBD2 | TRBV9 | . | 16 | CASSGLAASKADTQYF | TGTGCCAGCAGCGGACTAGCGGCTTCGAAGGCAGATACGCAGTATTTT
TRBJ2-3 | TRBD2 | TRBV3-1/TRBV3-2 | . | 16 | CASSPLTSGRTDTQYF | TGTGCCAGCAGCCCCCTGACTAGCGGGAGGACAGATACGCAGTATTTT
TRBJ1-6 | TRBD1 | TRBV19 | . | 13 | CASSQGGNSPLHF | TGTGCCAGTAGTCAGGGGGGTAATTCACCCCTCCACTTT
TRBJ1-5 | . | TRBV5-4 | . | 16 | CASSLNPGNSNQPQHF | TGTGCCAGCAGCTTGAATCCAGGGAATAGCAATCAGCCCCAGCATTTT
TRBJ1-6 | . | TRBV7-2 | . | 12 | CASSSLNSPLHF | TGTGCCAGCAGCTCACTCAATTCACCCCTCCACTTT
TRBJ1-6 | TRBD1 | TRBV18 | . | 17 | CASSANRQGIVDSPLHF | TGTGCCAGCTCAGCAAATAGACAGGGGATCGTCGATTCACCCCTCCACTTT
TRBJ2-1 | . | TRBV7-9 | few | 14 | CASSSRGPNNEQFF | TGTGCCAGCAGCTCCAGAGGCCCCAACAATGAGCAGTTCTTC
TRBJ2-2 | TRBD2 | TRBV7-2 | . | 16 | CASSLGAGGHGGELFF | TGTGCCAGCAGCTTAGGAGCGGGGGGGCACGGCGGGGAGCTGTTTTTT
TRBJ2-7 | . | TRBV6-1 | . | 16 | CASSEGVNFSSYEQYF | TGTGCCAGCAGTGAAGGAGTCAACTTTAGCTCCTACGAGCAGTACTTC
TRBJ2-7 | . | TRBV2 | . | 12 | CASRVLDHEQYF | TGTGCCAGCAGGGTACTAGATCACGAGCAGTACTTC
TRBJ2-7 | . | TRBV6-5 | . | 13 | CASSYRGSYEQYF | TGTGCCAGCAGTTACCGGGGGTCCTACGAGCAGTACTTC
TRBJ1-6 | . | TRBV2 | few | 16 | CASSEAEGRFNSPLHF | TGTGCCAGCAGTGAAGCGGAGGGGCGCTTTAATTCACCCCTCCACTTT
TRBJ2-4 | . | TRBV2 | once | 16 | CASSRQGRDAKNIQYF | TGTGCCAGCAGTCGACAGGGGAGGGACGCCAAAAACATTCAGTACTTC
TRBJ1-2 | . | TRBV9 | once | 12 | CASSRGNYGYTF | TGTGCCAGCAGTCGGGGGAACTATGGCTACACCTTC
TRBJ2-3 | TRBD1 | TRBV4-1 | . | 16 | CASSQGQGVGTDTQYF | TGCGCCAGCAGCCAAGGGCAGGGGGTTGGCACAGATACGCAGTATTTT
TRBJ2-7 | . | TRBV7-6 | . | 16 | CASSPRPKGGKYEQYF | TGTGCCAGCAGCCCCCGCCCAAAGGGGGGGAAATACGAGCAGTACTTC
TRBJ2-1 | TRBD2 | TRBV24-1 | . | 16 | CATSDLPAGGPNEQFF | TGTGCCACCAGTGATTTACCAGCGGGAGGCCCAAATGAGCAGTTCTTC
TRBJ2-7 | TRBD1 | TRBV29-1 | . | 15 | CSVYSGTGVSYEQYF | TGCAGCGTTTACTCCGGGACAGGGGTATCCTACGAGCAGTACTTC
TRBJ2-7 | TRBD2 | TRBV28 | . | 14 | CASSFGLAPYEQYF | TGTGCCAGCAGTTTTGGACTAGCGCCCTACGAGCAGTACTTC
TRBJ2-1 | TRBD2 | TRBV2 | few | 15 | CASSDLAAFDNEQFF | TGTGCCAGCAGCGATCTAGCGGCATTCGACAATGAGCAGTTCTTC
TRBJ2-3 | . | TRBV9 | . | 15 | CASSGRVAVSDTQYF | TGTGCCAGCAGCGGCAGGGTAGCGGTGTCAGATACGCAGTATTTT
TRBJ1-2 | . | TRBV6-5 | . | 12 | CASSYSGGGYTF | TGTGCCAGCAGTTACTCCGGGGGGGGCTACACCTTC
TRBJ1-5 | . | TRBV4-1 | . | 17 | CASSQAPPVLLNQPQHF | TGCGCCAGCAGCCAAGCTCCTCCGGTCCTATTGAATCAGCCCCAGCATTTT
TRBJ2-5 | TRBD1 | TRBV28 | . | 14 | CASSPGGEQETQYF | TGTGCCAGCAGCCCAGGGGGCGAACAAGAGACCCAGTACTTC
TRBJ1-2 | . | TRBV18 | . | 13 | CASSSSSNYGYTF | TGTGCCAGCTCCTCCAGTTCTAACTATGGCTACACCTTC
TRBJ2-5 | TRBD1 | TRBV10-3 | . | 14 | CAIKGQGDLETQYF | TGTGCCATCAAGGGACAGGGGGATTTAGAGACCCAGTACTTC
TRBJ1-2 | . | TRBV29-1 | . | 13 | CSVGYREETGYTF | TGCAGCGTTGGGTACAGGGAAGAAACTGGCTACACCTTC
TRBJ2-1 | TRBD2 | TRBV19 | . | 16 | CASSKLAGVSYNEQFF | TGTGCCAGTAGTAAACTAGCGGGAGTTTCCTACAATGAGCAGTTCTTC
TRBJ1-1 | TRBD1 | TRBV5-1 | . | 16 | CASSLSDRAGGTEAFF | TGCGCCAGCAGCCTCTCGGACAGGGCTGGGGGCACTGAAGCTTTCTTT
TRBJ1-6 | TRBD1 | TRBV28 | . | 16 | CASSPRTGGYNSPLHF | TGTGCCAGCAGTCCTCGGACAGGGGGTTATAATTCACCCCTCCACTTT
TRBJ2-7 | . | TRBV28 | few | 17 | CASSRGDGNPSSYEQYF | TGTGCCAGCAGCCGCGGGGACGGGAACCCTAGCTCCTACGAGCAGTACTTC
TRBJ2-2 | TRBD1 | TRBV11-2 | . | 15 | CASSFQGASTGELFF | TGTGCCAGCAGCTTTCAGGGGGCGAGTACCGGGGAGCTGTTTTTT